Following are 29 T cell receptor beta chains from one sample sequenced in a study of T cell repertoires in cytomegalovirus infection. These receptors' targets are unknown. TCRdb analysed the reads with MiXCR anew, one entry per CDR3 protein. The data contain about half a million distinct CDR3 sequences, more than 40% of them singletons. The sample was cultured PBMCs, taken from culture after CMV antigen stimulation. These receptors originate from a human donor in good health (CMV status not recorded). Some clones in this sample may be carry-over from other donors' samples.

V gene TRBV9 combines with J gene TRBJ2-3; TRBD2 matches at 7 bases. The CDR3 is 16 amino acids. With 4 bases clipped from V and 5 bases from J, the junction kept 13 bases outside the gene matches. Germline V gene sequence: CDR1 SGDLS, CDR2 YYNGEE. The CDR3 DNA follows: TGTGCCAGCAGCTCCATGTGGGGCGGGGGTATAGATACGCAGTATTTT. This encodes CASSSMWGGGIDTQYF.

This clonotype showed up many times. The chain is built from TRBV7-2 and TRBJ2-5, with D maybe TRBD2 (6 bases). Germline-derived CDR1 and CDR2 are SGHTA and FQGNSA. This CDR3 spans 14 amino acids. V was clipped by 3 bases and J by 4 bases, with 12 bases between them. CDR3 sequence reads: CASSLEASAETQYF. The CDR3 DNA follows: TGTGCCAGCAGCTTGGAAGCTAGCGCAGAGACCCAGTACTTC.

This chain connects TRBV12-3 or TRBV12-4 to TRBJ2-3; D is ambiguous. This CDR3 spans 13 amino acids. V was trimmed by 6 bases and J by 3 bases, leaving 10 bases between them. This CDR3 reads CASRPPSTDTQYF. The DNA of the CDR3 is TGTGCCAGCAGGCCTCCTTCTACAGATACGCAGTATTTT.

This clonotype turned up a few times. V and J are TRBV7-2 and TRBJ2-3; 12 bases align to TRBD2. V dropped 1 base and J dropped 4; count of bases not matched to a gene: 6. The CDR3 extends over 17 amino acids. Germline V lookup: CDR1 SGHTA, CDR2 FQGNSA. The CDR3: CASSLGRLAGVADTQYF. CDR3 nucleotides: TGTGCCAGCAGCTTAGGACGACTAGCGGGAGTGGCAGATACGCAGTATTTT.

DNA of the CDR3: TGTGCCAGTAGTATATCCGCCGCGGTGAACACTGAAGCTTTCTTT. Translation: CASSISAAVNTEAFF. The genes are TRBV19 and TRBJ1-1; D gene unclear. The CDR3 extends over 15 amino acids. Germline CDR1 LNHDA, CDR2 SQIVND (reference sequence). The germline V and J ends were trimmed by 2 bases and 0 bases, with 10 bases remaining between them.

CDR3 in amino acids: CASSWGLAGGRDTQYF. The CDR3 DNA follows: TGCGCCAGCAGCTGGGGACTAGCGGGAGGAAGAGATACGCAGTATTTT. The rearrangement joins TRBV5-1 to TRBJ2-3; 15 bases align to TRBD2. V lost 3 bases, J lost 5 bases, and 4 bases stayed unmatched. The CDR3 has 16 residues. Germline CDR1 is SGHRS and CDR2 is YFSETQ.

At least ten counts were recorded for this clonotype. The genes are TRBV7-8 and TRBJ2-5, with 7 bases that match TRBD2. Germline trimming cut 5 bases from V and 1 base from J; bases unmatched to any gene: 7. The CDR3 has 15 amino acids. Germline CDR1 SGHVS, CDR2 FQNEAQ. The CDR3 loop reads CASSPRDYAQETQYF. CDR3 DNA: TGTGCCAGCAGCCCCCGGGACTACGCCCAAGAGACCCAGTACTTC.

The chain combines TRBV2 with TRBJ1-2; tentatively, D is TRBD1 (6 bases). CDR1 is SNHLY, CDR2 FYNNEI, per germline. This CDR3 is 13 amino acids long. V was cut by 5 bases and J by 7 bases, with 14 bases left in between. DNA for the CDR3: TGTGCCAGCAGTTATGGACGGGGGCCTGGCTACACCTTC. Protein sequence: CASSYGRGPGYTF.

This clonotype was recorded a few times. This chain uses TRBV7-8 with TRBJ1-6; 9 nucleotides agree with TRBD1. Germline-derived CDR1 and CDR2 are SGHVS and FQNEAQ. The CDR3 runs to 14 residues. J was trimmed by 9 bases and V by 6 bases; bases with no gene match: 6. CDR3 residues: CASRNRGLGSPLHF. In DNA, the CDR3 is TGTGCCAGCAGGAACAGGGGGCTAGGTTCACCCCTCCACTTT.

This clonotype came up a few times. The rearrangement joins TRBV6-2 or TRBV6-3 to TRBJ1-5; unclear D gene. Germline V gene sequence: CDR1 MNHEY, CDR2 SVGEGT. This CDR3 spans 12 amino acids. V lost 4 bases and J lost 9, with 10 bases in between. Here the CDR3 reads CASSLRDRPQHF. DNA for the CDR3: TGTGCCAGCAGTTTGCGGGATCGGCCCCAGCATTTT.

This clonotype has a handful of counts. The gene calls are TRBV5-1 and TRBJ2-5; 7 bases line up with TRBD1. V shed 2 bases and J 2 bases; nucleotides not matched to a gene: 6. Germline loops: CDR1 SGHRS, CDR2 YFSETQ. CDR3 length: 15 residues. The CDR3 is CASSFLGTEQETQYF. The CDR3 DNA follows: TGCGCCAGCAGCTTCTTAGGGACAGAGCAAGAGACCCAGTACTTC.

CDR3 nucleotides: TGTGCCAGCAGTGGAGATGGACAGGGGGGGGGCTACACCTTC. This gives the protein CASSGDGQGGGYTF. The rearrangement links TRBV25-1 to TRBJ1-2; 10 bases agree with TRBD1. The CDR3 runs 14 residues. J gave up 8 bases and V 4 bases, and 7 bases lay outside the gene matches. Germline CDR1 and CDR2: MGHDK and SYGVNS.

The V gene is TRBV7-2, the J gene TRBJ2-5; D unclear. CDR1 SGHTA and CDR2 FQGNSA come from the germline V gene. This CDR3 has 15 residues. Trimming pared 5 bases from V and 5 bases from J, leaving 18 bases between. CDR3 residues: CASSDRRASGETQYF. The CDR3 bases are TGTGCCAGCAGCGACCGACGAGCCTCGGGCGAGACCCAGTACTTC. Together with reference TRBV7-2 and TRBJ2-5, the CDR3 gives the full variable domain: GAGVSQSPSNKVTEKGKDVELRCDPISGHTALYWYRQSLGQGLEFLIYFQGNSAPDKSGLPSDRFSAERTGGSVSTLTIQRTQQEDSAVYLCASSDRRASGETQYFGPGTRLLVL.

V usage is TRBV6-6 and J usage is TRBJ2-2, with D perhaps TRBD2 (7 bases). CDR3 size: 14 residues. CDR1 is MNHNY and CDR2 is SVGAGI in the germline V gene (reference sequence). V was trimmed by 8 bases and J by 4 bases, leaving 14 bases between them. The DNA for the CDR3 is TGTGCCAGCCAAATAGGGGGGGTCACCGGGGAGCTGTTTTTT. As protein: CASQIGGVTGELFF.

This clonotype was observed a handful of times. The genes are TRBV5-1 and TRBJ2-5; 10 bases are shared with TRBD2. CDR1 is SGHRS and CDR2 is YFSETQ in the germline V gene. V was clipped by 0 bases and J by 5 bases; unmatched bases: 10. The CDR3 extends over 17 amino acids. As DNA, the CDR3 is TGCGCCAGCAGCTTGGTAATCCTAGCGGGAGTAGGGGAGACCCAGTACTTC. The encoded protein is CASSLVILAGVGETQYF.

This chain uses TRBV7-2 with TRBJ2-7; possible D gene TRBD2, 6 bases. The CDR3 is made up of 16 amino acids. Trimming shortened V by 1 base and J by 1 base, and 14 bases separated the two germline ends. Germline V CDR1 and CDR2: SGHTA, FQGNSA. The CDR3 loop is CASSLGPGDGSYEQYF. Here the CDR3 DNA reads TGTGCCAGCAGCTTAGGGCCGGGGGATGGGTCCTACGAGCAGTACTTC. Full variable domain (missing parts from reference TRBV7-2 and TRBJ2-7): GAGVSQSPSNKVTEKGKDVELRCDPISGHTALYWYRQSLGQGLEFLIYFQGNSAPDKSGLPSDRFSAERTGGSVSTLTIQRTQQEDSAVYLCASSLGPGDGSYEQYFGPGTRLTVT.

This clonotype was seen a handful of times. The chain combines TRBV7-6 with TRBJ1-5; 7 positions agree with TRBD1. V trimming: 4 bases; J trimming: 8 bases; junction bases outside the gene matches: 8. CDR1 is SGHVS, CDR2 FNYEAQ, per germline. The CDR3 consists of 14 residues. Here the CDR3 DNA reads TGTGCCAGCAGCTCCGGGACAGCCAGGGAGCCCCAGCATTTT. Encoded protein: CASSSGTAREPQHF.

This clonotype was observed a few times. The chain is built from TRBV6-5 and TRBJ2-2, with 9 bases fitting TRBD2. Germline CDR1 reads MNHEY; CDR2 reads SVGAGI. V was clipped by 1 base and J by 4 bases; unmatched bases: 4. This CDR3 is built from 16 residues. The CDR3: CASSYFSGSSTGELFF. CDR3 coding DNA: TGTGCCAGCAGTTACTTTAGCGGGAGTAGCACCGGGGAGCTGTTTTTT.

The chain recombines TRBV20-1 with TRBJ2-3; 9 bases match TRBD2. From germline, CDR1 is DFQATT and CDR2 SNEGSKA (reference sequence). The V and J ends lost 3 bases and 4 bases, in that order; junction bases with no gene match: 11. This CDR3 region has 16 residues. The CDR3 DNA reads as TGCAGTGCTAGGAGGCGGGAGGGCCTTAGCCCAGATACGCAGTATTTT. This encodes CSARRREGLSPDTQYF.

This clonotype was observed a few times. The chain links TRBV2 to TRBJ2-3; D is unclear. This CDR3 is built from 17 residues. The ends were cut back, 6 bases at V and 2 bases at J, with 21 bases in the middle. From germline, CDR1 is SNHLY and CDR2 FYNNEI. CDR3 sequence (DNA): TGTGCCAGCAGGAAAGGGCCGCAGATGGGGTCCACAGATACGCAGTATTTT. Translated, it gives CASRKGPQMGSTDTQYF.

This clonotype was counted only a few times. The gene calls are TRBV6-6 and TRBJ2-7; tentatively, D is TRBD1 (6 bases). Germline V gene data show CDR1 as MNHNY and CDR2 as SVGAGI (reference sequence). CDR3 length: 14 amino acids. Trimming shortened V by 4 bases and J by 2 bases, and 12 bases separated the two germline ends. The CDR3 loop reads CASSFRTETYEQYF. In DNA, the CDR3 is TGTGCCAGCAGTTTTCGGACAGAAACCTACGAGCAGTACTTC.

This clonotype was counted only a few times. J is TRBJ2-3 and V is TRBV10-3; the D call may be TRBD1 or TRBD2 (7 bases each). V lost 2 bases and J lost 8, with 11 bases in between. The V gene's germline CDR1 is ENHRY and CDR2 SYGVKD. This CDR3 is built from 13 residues. This chain's CDR3 is CAISEQGEGTQYF. CDR3 nucleotides: TGTGCCATCAGTGAGCAGGGGGAGGGTACGCAGTATTTT.

The V gene is TRBV28, the J gene TRBJ1-2; no clear D gene. The V and J ends lost 5 bases and 2 bases respectively, with 12 bases between them. Germline CDR1 MDHEN, CDR2 SYDVKM. This CDR3 has 14 amino acids. The CDR3 region is CASSVPGGNYGYTF. The CDR3 DNA reads as TGTGCCAGCAGTGTTCCGGGAGGCAACTATGGCTACACCTTC.

The chain employs TRBV12-3 or TRBV12-4 and TRBJ2-2; no clear D gene. V lost 3 bases and J 8 bases, leaving 10 bases between the germline ends. The CDR3 is 13 residues long. The CDR3 loop reads CASSLSGLGELFF. DNA for the CDR3: TGTGCCAGCAGTTTGTCCGGGCTGGGGGAGCTGTTTTTT.

The chain is built from TRBV6-4 and TRBJ2-7; TRBD1 is a possible D gene (6 bases). CDR3 size: 16 residues. Germline CDR1 is MRHNA and CDR2 is SNTAGT. V shed 0 bases and J shed 2 bases, with 14 bases lying between them. DNA for the CDR3: TGTGCCAGCAGTGACTCGGACAGACCTGCCACCTACGAGCAGTACTTC. Translating gives CASSDSDRPATYEQYF.

The genes are TRBV6-2 or TRBV6-3 and TRBJ2-1, with 7 bases lining up with TRBD1. This CDR3 region has 14 residues. J gave up 7 bases and V 10 bases, and 13 bases lay outside the gene matches. Germline CDR1 reads MNHEY; CDR2 reads SVGEGT. The CDR3 spells CATKGQGEKNEQFF. CDR3 coding DNA: TGTGCCACCAAGGGTCAGGGGGAGAAGAATGAGCAGTTCTTC.

The genes are TRBV7-8 and TRBJ2-5, with a tentative D call TRBD2 (5 bases). This CDR3 comprises 18 residues. The V gene's germline CDR1 is SGHVS and CDR2 FQNEAQ. Trimming removed 0 bases from V and 1 base from J, with 18 bases in between. CDR3 loop: CASSLAVASGSTQETQYF. CDR3 bases: TGTGCCAGCAGCTTAGCCGTGGCAAGCGGATCGACCCAAGAGACCCAGTACTTC.

This clonotype came up many times. This chain joins TRBV4-1 and TRBJ2-3; 10 nucleotides match TRBD2. Germline CDR1 reads MGHRA; CDR2 reads YSYEKL. The V gene end was trimmed by 4 bases and the J gene end by 0 bases; junction bases not matched to a gene: 1. The CDR3 covers 15 residues. CDR3 sequence reads: CASSRTSGSTDTQYF. Here the CDR3 DNA reads TGCGCCAGCAGCCGGACTAGCGGAAGCACAGATACGCAGTATTTT.

The V and J genes are TRBV6-2 or TRBV6-3 and TRBJ2-3; a weak D match, TRBD1 (6 bases). Germline CDR1 is MNHEY and CDR2 is SVGEGT. The CDR3 is 15 residues long. The ends were cut back, 2 bases at V and 2 bases at J, with 11 bases in the middle. CDR3: CASSYGGTPTDTQYF. CDR3 bases: TGTGCCAGCAGTTACGGTGGGACACCCACAGATACGCAGTATTTT.